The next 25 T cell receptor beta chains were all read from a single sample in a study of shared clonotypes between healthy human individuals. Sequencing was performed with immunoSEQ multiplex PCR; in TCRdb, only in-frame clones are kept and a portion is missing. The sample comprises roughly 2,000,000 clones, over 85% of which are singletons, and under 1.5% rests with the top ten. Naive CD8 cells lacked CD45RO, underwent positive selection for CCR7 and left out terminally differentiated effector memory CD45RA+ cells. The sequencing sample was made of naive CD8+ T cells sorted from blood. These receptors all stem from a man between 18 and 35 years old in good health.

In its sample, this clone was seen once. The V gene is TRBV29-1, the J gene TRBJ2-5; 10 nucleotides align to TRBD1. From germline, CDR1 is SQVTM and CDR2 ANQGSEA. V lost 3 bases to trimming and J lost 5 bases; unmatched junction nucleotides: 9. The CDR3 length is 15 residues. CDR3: CSVEFEGQGWETQYF. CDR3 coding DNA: TGCAGCGTTGAGTTCGAGGGACAGGGGTGGGAGACCCAGTACTTC. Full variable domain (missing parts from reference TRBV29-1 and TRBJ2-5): SAVISQKPSRDICQRGTSLTIQCQVDSQVTMMFWYRQQPGQSLTLIATANQGSEATYESGFVIDKFPISRPNLTFSTLTVSNMSPEDSSIYLCSVEFEGQGWETQYFGPGTRLLVL.

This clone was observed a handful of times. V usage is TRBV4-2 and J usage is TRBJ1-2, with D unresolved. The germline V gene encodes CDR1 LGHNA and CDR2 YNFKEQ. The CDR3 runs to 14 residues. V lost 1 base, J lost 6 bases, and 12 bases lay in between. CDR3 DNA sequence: TGTGCCAGCAGCCAAGTAATGGGGTCGGATGGCTACACCTTC. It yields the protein CASSQVMGSDGYTF.

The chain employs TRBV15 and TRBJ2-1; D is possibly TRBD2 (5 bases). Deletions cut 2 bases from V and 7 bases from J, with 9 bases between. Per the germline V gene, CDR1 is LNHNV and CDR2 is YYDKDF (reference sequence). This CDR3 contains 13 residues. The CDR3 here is CATSRRRENEQFF. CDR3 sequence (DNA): TGTGCCACCAGCAGAAGAAGGGAGAATGAGCAGTTCTTC.

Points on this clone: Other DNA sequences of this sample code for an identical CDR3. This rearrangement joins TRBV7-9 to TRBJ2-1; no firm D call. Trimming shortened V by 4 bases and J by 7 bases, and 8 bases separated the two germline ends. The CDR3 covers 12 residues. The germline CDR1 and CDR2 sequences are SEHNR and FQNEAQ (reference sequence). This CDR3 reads CASSSGGNEQFF. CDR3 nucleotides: TGTGCCAGCAGCTCGGGTGGGAATGAGCAGTTCTTC.

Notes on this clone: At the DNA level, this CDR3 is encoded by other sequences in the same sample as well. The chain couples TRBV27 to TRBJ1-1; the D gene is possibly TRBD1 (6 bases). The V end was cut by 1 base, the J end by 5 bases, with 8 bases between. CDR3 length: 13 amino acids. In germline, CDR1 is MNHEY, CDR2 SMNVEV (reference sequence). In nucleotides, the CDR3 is TGTGCCAGCAGTTTATTAGGGGGTACTGAAGCTTTCTTT. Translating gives CASSLLGGTEAFF.

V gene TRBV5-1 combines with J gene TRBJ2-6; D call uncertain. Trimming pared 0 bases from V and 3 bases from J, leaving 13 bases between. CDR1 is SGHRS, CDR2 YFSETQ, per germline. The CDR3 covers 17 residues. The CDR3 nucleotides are TGCGCCAGCAGCTTGGACCCAGGTTCAGGTGGGGCCAACGTCCTGACTTTC. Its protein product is CASSLDPGSGGANVLTF.

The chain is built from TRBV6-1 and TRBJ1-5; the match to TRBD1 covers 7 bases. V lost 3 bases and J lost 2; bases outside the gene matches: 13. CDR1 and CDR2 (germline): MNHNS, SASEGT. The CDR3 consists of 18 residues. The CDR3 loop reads CASSDFGTEIFGNQPQHF. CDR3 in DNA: TGTGCCAGCAGTGATTTCGGGACAGAGATTTTTGGCAATCAGCCCCAGCATTTT.

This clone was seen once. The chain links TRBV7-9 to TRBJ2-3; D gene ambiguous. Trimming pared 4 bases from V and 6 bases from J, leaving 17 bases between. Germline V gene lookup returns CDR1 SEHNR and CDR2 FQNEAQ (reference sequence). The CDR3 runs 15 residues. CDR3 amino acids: CASSSPRFGWDTQYF. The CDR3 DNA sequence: TGTGCCAGCAGCTCACCCCGCTTCGGGTGGGATACGCAGTATTTT.

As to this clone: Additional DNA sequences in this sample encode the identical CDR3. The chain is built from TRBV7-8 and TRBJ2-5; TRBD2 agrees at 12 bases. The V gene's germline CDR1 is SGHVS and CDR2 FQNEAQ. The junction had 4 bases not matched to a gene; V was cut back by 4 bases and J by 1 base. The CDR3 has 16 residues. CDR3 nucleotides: TGTGCCAGCAGCTCCGGACTAGCGGGGACCCAAGAGACCCAGTACTTC. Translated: CASSSGLAGTQETQYF.

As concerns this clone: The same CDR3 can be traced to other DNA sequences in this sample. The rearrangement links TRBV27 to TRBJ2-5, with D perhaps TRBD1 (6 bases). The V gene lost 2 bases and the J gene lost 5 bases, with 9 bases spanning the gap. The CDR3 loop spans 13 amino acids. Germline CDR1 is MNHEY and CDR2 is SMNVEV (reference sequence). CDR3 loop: CASSLTGLETQYF. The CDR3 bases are TGTGCCAGCAGTTTAACAGGGTTGGAGACCCAGTACTTC.

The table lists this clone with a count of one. This chain's CDR3 is CASSFDLGGTNEKLFF. As DNA, the CDR3 is TGTGCCAGCAGCTTCGACCTGGGCGGTACTAATGAAAAACTGTTTTTT. The chain recombines TRBV5-4 with TRBJ1-4, with D hard to call. CDR3 size: 16 residues. Trimming removed 2 bases from V and 2 bases from J, with 13 bases in between. The germline V gene has CDR1 SGHNT and CDR2 YYREEE (reference sequence).

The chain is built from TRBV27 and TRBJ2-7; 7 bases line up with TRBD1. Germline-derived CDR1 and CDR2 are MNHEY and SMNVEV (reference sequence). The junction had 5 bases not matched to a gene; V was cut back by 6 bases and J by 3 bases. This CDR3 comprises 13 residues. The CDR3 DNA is TGTGCCAGCAGATACAGGGGTAACTACGAGCAGTACTTC. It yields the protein CASRYRGNYEQYF.

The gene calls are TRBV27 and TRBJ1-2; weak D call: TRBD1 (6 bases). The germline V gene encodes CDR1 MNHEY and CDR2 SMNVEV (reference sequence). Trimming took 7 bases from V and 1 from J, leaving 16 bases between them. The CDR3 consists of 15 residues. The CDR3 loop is CASTTRGGHNYGYTF. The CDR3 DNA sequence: TGTGCCAGCACTACAAGAGGGGGACATAACTATGGCTACACCTTC.

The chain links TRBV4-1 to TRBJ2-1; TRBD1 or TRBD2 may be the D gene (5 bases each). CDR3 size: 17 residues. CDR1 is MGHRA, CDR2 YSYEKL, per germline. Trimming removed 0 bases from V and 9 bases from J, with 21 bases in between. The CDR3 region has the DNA TGCGCCAGCAGCCAAGAAGAAGGGACGGAGGCCTTCGGTGAGCAGTTCTTC. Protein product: CASSQEEGTEAFGEQFF.

The CDR3 here is CASSQVGPSGLNNEQFF. The CDR3 region has the DNA TGCGCCAGCAGCCAAGTAGGTCCTAGCGGACTAAACAATGAGCAGTTCTTC. The genes are TRBV4-3 and TRBJ2-1; 7 bases map to TRBD2. V shed 1 base and J 5 bases; nucleotides not matched to a gene: 11. From germline, CDR1 is LGHNA and CDR2 YSLEER. The CDR3 contains 17 residues.

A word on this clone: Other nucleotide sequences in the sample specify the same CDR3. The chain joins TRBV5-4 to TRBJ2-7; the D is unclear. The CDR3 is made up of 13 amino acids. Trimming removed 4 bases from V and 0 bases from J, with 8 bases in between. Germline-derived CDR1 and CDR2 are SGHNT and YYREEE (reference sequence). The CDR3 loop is CASSPGSSYEQYF. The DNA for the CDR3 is TGTGCCAGCAGCCCTGGTAGCTCCTACGAGCAGTACTTC.

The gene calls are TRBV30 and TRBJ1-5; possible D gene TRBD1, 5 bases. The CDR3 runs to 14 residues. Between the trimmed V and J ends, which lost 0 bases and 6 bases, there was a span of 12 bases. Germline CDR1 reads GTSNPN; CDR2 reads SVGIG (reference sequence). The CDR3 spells CAWSVVGRGQPQHF. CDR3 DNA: TGTGCCTGGAGTGTGGTGGGGAGGGGTCAGCCCCAGCATTTT.

The CDR3 DNA follows: TGTGCCAGTAGTATGCCCGGGTACGGTTCACCCCTCCACTTT. The encoded protein is CASSMPGYGSPLHF. The chain employs TRBV19 and TRBJ1-6, with D uncertain. The germline CDR1 and CDR2 sequences are LNHDA and SQIVND (reference sequence). The V and J ends lost 3 bases and 9 bases respectively, with 12 bases between them. The CDR3 consists of 14 residues.

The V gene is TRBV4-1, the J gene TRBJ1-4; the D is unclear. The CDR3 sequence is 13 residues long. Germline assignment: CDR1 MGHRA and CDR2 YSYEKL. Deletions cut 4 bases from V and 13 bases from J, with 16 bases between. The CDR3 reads CASSPRIGVLLFF. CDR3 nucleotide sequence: TGCGCCAGCAGCCCCCGCATTGGAGTTTTACTGTTTTTT.

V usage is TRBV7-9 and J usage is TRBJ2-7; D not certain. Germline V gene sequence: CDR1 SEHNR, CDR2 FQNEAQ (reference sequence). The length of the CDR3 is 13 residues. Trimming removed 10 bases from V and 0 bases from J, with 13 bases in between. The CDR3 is CATTPDPSYEQYF. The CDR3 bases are TGTGCCACCACCCCCGACCCCTCCTACGAGCAGTACTTC.

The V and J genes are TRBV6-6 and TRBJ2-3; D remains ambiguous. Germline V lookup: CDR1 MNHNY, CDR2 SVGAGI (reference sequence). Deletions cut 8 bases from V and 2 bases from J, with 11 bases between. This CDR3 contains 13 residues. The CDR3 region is CASGLVFTDTQYF. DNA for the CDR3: TGTGCCAGCGGGCTGGTTTTCACAGATACGCAGTATTTT.

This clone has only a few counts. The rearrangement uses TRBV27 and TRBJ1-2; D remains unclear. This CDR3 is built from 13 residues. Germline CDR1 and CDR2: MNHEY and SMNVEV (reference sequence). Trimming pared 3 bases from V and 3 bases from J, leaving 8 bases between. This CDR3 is CASSFQVDYGYTF. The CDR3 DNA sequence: TGTGCCAGCAGTTTCCAGGTAGACTATGGCTACACCTTC.

CDR3 protein: CASREGTEAFF. DNA of the CDR3: TGCGCCAGCAGAGAGGGCACTGAAGCTTTCTTT. This rearrangement joins TRBV10-2 to TRBJ1-1; D remains unclear. Germline loops: CDR1 WSHSY, CDR2 SAAADI. The V end lost 6 bases, the J end lost 4 bases, and 6 bases lay between the germline ends. This CDR3 is built from 11 residues.

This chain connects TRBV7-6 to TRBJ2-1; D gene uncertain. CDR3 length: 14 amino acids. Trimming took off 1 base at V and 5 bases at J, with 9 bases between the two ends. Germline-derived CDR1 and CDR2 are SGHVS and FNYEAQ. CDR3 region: CASSLEVLHNEQFF. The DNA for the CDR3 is TGTGCCAGCAGCTTAGAGGTCTTACACAATGAGCAGTTCTTC. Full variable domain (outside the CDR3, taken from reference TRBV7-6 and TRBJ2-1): GAGVSQSPRYKVTKRGQDVALRCDPISGHVSLYWYRQALGQGPEFLTYFNYEAQQDKSGLPNDRFSAERPEGSISTLTIQRTEQRDSAMYRCASSLEVLHNEQFFGPGTRLTVL.

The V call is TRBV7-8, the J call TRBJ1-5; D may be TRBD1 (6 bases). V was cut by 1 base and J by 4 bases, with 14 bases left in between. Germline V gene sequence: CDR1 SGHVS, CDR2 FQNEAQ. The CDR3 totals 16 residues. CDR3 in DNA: TGTGCCAGCAGCTTAGTCCCTGGGACAACAAATCAGCCCCAGCATTTT. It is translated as CASSLVPGTTNQPQHF.